This T cell receptor (beta chain) was obtained from a study of spatial heterogeneity in lung cancer. The study, taken as a whole, reports: At resection, ubiquitous expanded tumor TCRs appeared in blood more than at follow-up.

Germline V gives CDR1 MNHEY, CDR2 SVGEGT. The CDR3 runs 14 residues. Trimming cost V 8 bases and J 3 bases, with 16 bases left between them. This clonotype has more than one count but fewer than ten. Its antigen remains unknown. Indicated time point: sample taken at primary tumor resection. Unsorted whole RNA of tumor, nontumor lung or frozen PBMC was sequenced. The donor group consisted of some 70 patients who had untreated, early-stage non-small cell lung cancer. Individually, TCR cDNA molecules were each labelled with a unique molecular identifier. From the 5' RACE reads, TCRdb called clonotypes with MiXCR, one entry per CDR3 protein. The sample lists some 85,000 distinct CDR3 sequences, 15% to 20% occurring once.

The TCR was taken from a male donor with early-stage non-small cell lung cancer. The V call is TRBV6-2 or TRBV6-3, the J call TRBJ1-1; D possibly corresponds to TRBD1 (6 bases). The starting material was PBMCs, obtained at surgery. The CDR3 here is CASLPTGRHTEAFF. The DNA for the CDR3 is TGTGCCAGCTTACCGACAGGACGGCACACTGAAGCTTTCTTT.